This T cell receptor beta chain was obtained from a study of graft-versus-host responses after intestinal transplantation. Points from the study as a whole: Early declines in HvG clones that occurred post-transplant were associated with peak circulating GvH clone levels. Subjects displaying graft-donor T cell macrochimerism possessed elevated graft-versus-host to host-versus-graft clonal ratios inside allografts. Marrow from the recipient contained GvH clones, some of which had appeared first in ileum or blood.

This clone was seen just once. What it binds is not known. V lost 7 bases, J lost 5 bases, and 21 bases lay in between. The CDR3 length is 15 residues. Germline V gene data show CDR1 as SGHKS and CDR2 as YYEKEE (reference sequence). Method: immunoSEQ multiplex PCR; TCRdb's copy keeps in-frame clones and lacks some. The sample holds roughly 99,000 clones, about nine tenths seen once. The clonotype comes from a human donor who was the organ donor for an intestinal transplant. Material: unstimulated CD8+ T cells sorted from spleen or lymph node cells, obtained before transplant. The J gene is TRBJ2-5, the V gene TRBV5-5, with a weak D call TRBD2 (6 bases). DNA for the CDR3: TGTGCCAGCTCCAAATGGGCGGGAAGCTCGGAGACCCAGTACTTC. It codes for CASSKWAGSSETQYF.